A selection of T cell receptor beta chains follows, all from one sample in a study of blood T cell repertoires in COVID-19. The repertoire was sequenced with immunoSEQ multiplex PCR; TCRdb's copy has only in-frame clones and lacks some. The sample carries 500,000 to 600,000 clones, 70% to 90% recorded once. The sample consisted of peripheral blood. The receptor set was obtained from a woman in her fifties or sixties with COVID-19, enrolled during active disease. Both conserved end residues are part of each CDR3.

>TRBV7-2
CASSLSGATDTQYF
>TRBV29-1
CSVDPGDGANVLTF
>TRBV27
CASKVDRANEQYF
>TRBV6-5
CASSSPGTSGTDTQYF
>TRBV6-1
CASSETDLITEAFF
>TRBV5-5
CASSLLGGGTGELFF
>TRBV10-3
CASPERERGRGSTEAFF
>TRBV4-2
CASSQPGQTSGNTIYF
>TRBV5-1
CASSFDRGVYNEQFF
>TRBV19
CASDRVAGANVLTF
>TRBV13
CASSFATETSYEQYF
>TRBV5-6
CASSLGQPQGGYTF
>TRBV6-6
CASIYGGDTEAFF
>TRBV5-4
CASSLGGEALYEQYF
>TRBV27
CASSPTSETGGRRQPQHF
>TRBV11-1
CASSLGRGTEAFF
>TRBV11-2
CASSLFQSSGVGYEQYF
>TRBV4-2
CASSLSGGTGPNSPLHF
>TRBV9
CASSGDRAPRNTIYF
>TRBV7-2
CASSLRGDDYGYTF
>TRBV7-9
CATTPGEGTEAFF
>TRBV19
CASSFGRGIGDTQYF
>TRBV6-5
CASDRGNQPQHF
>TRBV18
CASSPELPDRGGQPQHF